The next 22 T cell receptor beta chains were all read from a single sample in a study of shared clonotypes between healthy human individuals. Data came from immunoSEQ multiplex PCR; TCRdb stores just in-frame clones and leaves some out. This table has 2 million to 2.5 million clones, about 90% appearing once. Source material: naive CD4+ T cells from PBMCs. Subset indicated: CD45RA+ positively selected. These TCRs come from a man aged 18 to 29 in good health. Some clones in this sample may be carry-over from other donors' samples.

The chain carries TRBV9 and TRBJ1-4, with no clear D. In germline, CDR1 is SGDLS, CDR2 YYNGEE. V was pared by 0 bases and J by 8 bases, with 11 bases between. The CDR3 is 14 amino acids. The CDR3 here is CASSVGWMGEKLFF. CDR3 DNA: TGTGCCAGCAGCGTAGGGTGGATGGGGGAAAAACTGTTTTTT. The full variable domain, completed using reference TRBV9 and TRBJ1-4, is DSGVTQTPKHLITATGQRVTLRCSPRSGDLSVYWYQQSLDQGLQFLIQYYNGEERAKGNILERFSAQQFPDLHSELNLSSLELGDSALYFCASSVGWMGEKLFFGSGTQLSVL.

The chain employs TRBV5-1 and TRBJ2-3; D is perhaps TRBD1 (5 bases). V dropped 1 base and J dropped 1 base, with 13 bases sitting between them. Germline CDR1 is SGHRS and CDR2 is YFSETQ. CDR3 length: 16 amino acids. In DNA form, the CDR3 reads TGCGCCAGCAGCTTGATCCGCTGGGGCGGCACAGATACGCAGTATTTT. Its translation is CASSLIRWGGTDTQYF.

CDR3 DNA sequence: TGTGCCAGCAGCTTACCCCCAGCAGATACGCAGTATTTT. This encodes CASSLPPADTQYF. The V gene is TRBV7-9, the J gene TRBJ2-3, with D unresolved. The germline V gene has CDR1 SEHNR and CDR2 FQNEAQ (reference sequence). V was shortened by 2 bases and J by 4 bases, with 7 bases between the two germline ends. This CDR3 has 13 amino acids.

The CDR3 protein is CASSLAVTSYEQYF. For the CDR3, the DNA is TGTGCCAGCAGCTTGGCAGTGACAAGCTACGAGCAGTACTTC. This chain uses TRBV5-6 with TRBJ2-7; D not resolved. Germline V gene sequence: CDR1 SGHDT, CDR2 YYEEEE. The ends were cut back, 0 bases at V and 3 bases at J, with 10 bases in the middle. This CDR3 has 14 residues.

Regarding this clone: Other nucleotide sequences in the sample specify the same CDR3. The V and J genes are TRBV2 and TRBJ2-1, with TRBD1 identical over 8 bases. This CDR3 is built from 15 residues. Trimming cost V 2 bases and J 0 bases; bases outside gene matches: 0. CDR1 is SNHLY and CDR2 is FYNNEI in the germline V gene. The CDR3, as DNA: TGTGCCAGCAGTGAAACAGGGGGCTCCTACAATGAGCAGTTCTTC. This sequence encodes CASSETGGSYNEQFF.

V is TRBV19 and J is TRBJ2-3; unclear D gene. From germline, CDR1 is LNHDA and CDR2 SQIVND (reference sequence). V was clipped by 0 bases and J by 2 bases, with 9 bases between them. This CDR3 comprises 15 residues. This chain's CDR3 is CASSIDSSSTDTQYF. The CDR3 nucleotides read TGTGCCAGTAGTATAGACAGTTCTTCCACAGATACGCAGTATTTT.

The chain couples TRBV18 to TRBJ1-2; weak D call: TRBD1 (5 bases). CDR1 is KGHSH and CDR2 is LQKENI in the germline V gene. The CDR3 spans 13 residues. Trimming stripped 4 bases from V and 7 bases from J, with 13 bases between. Here the CDR3 DNA reads TGTGCCAGCTCACGCCCTGAAGGGGTTGGCTACACCTTC. As protein: CASSRPEGVGYTF.

The chain's CDR3 is CASSPGQLPNYGYTF. CDR3 coding DNA: TGCGCCAGCAGCCCGGGACAGTTGCCTAACTATGGCTACACCTTC. This chain connects TRBV5-1 to TRBJ1-2, with 7 positions matching TRBD1. This CDR3 comprises 15 residues. V trimming: 4 bases; J trimming: 0 bases; junction bases outside the gene matches: 6. CDR1 and CDR2 (germline): SGHRS, YFSETQ.

The sample holds one count of this clone. V usage is TRBV5-8 and J usage is TRBJ1-1, with D perhaps TRBD1 (5 bases). The V gene's germline CDR1 is SGHTS and CDR2 YDEGEE. V dropped 1 base and J dropped 10 bases, with 17 bases sitting between them. This CDR3 spans 14 amino acids. CDR3 sequence reads: CASSLMFSSGRAFF. CDR3 nucleotides: TGTGCCAGCAGCTTGATGTTTTCGTCGGGGCGAGCTTTCTTT.

This chain joins TRBV7-9 and TRBJ1-3; 9 positions agree with TRBD1. Germline V gives CDR1 SEHNR, CDR2 FQNEAQ (reference sequence). The CDR3 runs to 16 residues. The ends lost 5 bases at V and 4 bases at J; junction bases unmatched: 9. The CDR3 sequence is CASSRPGTGIGNTIYF. Written as DNA, the CDR3 is TGTGCCAGCAGCCGCCCCGGGACAGGGATCGGAAACACCATATATTTT.

The DNA of the CDR3 is TGTGCCAGCAGTTTACCACACGGGGATACGCAGTATTTT. Amino acid sequence: CASSLPHGDTQYF. This sequence joins TRBV28 and TRBJ2-3; D remains unclear. V lost 2 bases to trimming and J lost 6 bases, with 9 bases between them. CDR1 is MDHEN and CDR2 is SYDVKM in the germline V gene. The CDR3 totals 13 residues.

This clone was seen a handful of times. The chain carries TRBV7-9 and TRBJ2-2, with D possibly called TRBD1 or TRBD2 (5 bases each). The CDR3 is 15 residues long. Trimming removed 1 base from V and 4 bases from J, with 10 bases in between. The V gene's germline CDR1 is SEHNR and CDR2 FQNEAQ (reference sequence). This CDR3 is CASSLGGPSTGELFF. The CDR3 region has the DNA TGTGCCAGCAGCTTAGGGGGACCTAGCACCGGGGAGCTGTTTTTT.

This rearrangement joins TRBV5-4 to TRBJ2-2, with 7 bases that match TRBD2. From germline, CDR1 is SGHNT and CDR2 YYREEE (reference sequence). The CDR3 consists of 15 residues. J was trimmed by 3 bases and V by 4 bases; bases with no gene match: 6. The CDR3 region is CASSPAGIDTGELFF. CDR3 bases: TGTGCCAGCAGCCCAGCGGGAATAGACACCGGGGAGCTGTTTTTT.

The chain has TRBV6-1 and TRBJ1-6; 8 bases are a match to TRBD1. Losses at the gene ends were 7 bases for V and 9 bases for J; bases not matched to a gene: 8. From germline, CDR1 is MNHNS and CDR2 SASEGT. The CDR3 is made up of 14 amino acids. CDR3 nucleotides: TGTGCCAGCAAGACAGGGGATTCCGGTTCACCCCTCCACTTT. Its protein is CASKTGDSGSPLHF.

This clone has just one count. V is TRBV5-1 and J is TRBJ2-5, with TRBD1 identical over 9 bases. The tail of the sequence fits TRBJ2-7 better, so the J call may be wrong. The germline CDR1 and CDR2 sequences are SGHRS and YFSETQ. The CDR3 is 14 amino acids. The CDR3 spells CASRIQGASYEQYF. Here the CDR3 DNA reads TGCGCCAGCAGGATACAGGGGGCATCCTACGAGCAGTACTTC.

This clone was counted only a few times. This sample also contains other DNA sequences that code for the same CDR3. The chain employs TRBV18 and TRBJ2-7, with unresolved D. Trimming took off 3 bases at V and 2 bases at J, with 2 bases between the two ends. The CDR3 contains 11 residues. Germline CDR1 is KGHSH and CDR2 is LQKENI. The CDR3 coding sequence is TGTGCCAGCTCACCCGCCTACGAGCAGTACTTC. Protein product: CASSPAYEQYF.

J is TRBJ2-1 and V is TRBV11-3; 9 positions agree with TRBD2. Germline CDR1 SGHNT, CDR2 YENEEA. J was trimmed by 8 bases and V by 5 bases; bases with no gene match: 10. This CDR3 region has 15 residues. The CDR3 spells CASSRVGGRGHEQFF. The CDR3 nucleotides are TGTGCCAGCAGCCGGGTCGGCGGGAGGGGGCATGAGCAGTTCTTC. The whole variable domain, filled in from reference TRBV11-3 and TRBJ2-1, reads EAGVVQSPRYKIIEKKQPVAFWCNPISGHNTLYWYLQNLGQGPELLIRYENEEAVDDSQLPKDRFSAERLKGVDSTLKIQPAELGDSAVYLCASSRVGGRGHEQFFGPGTRLTVL.

About this clone: The junction does not match germline at one end; this may be a read error. In the same sample, other DNA sequences code for this CDR3. J is TRBJ2-7 and V is TRBV6-5; possible D gene TRBD2, 6 bases. Germline CDR1 MNHEY, CDR2 SVGAGI. The CDR3 loop spans 13 amino acids. CDR3 in DNA: TGTGCCAGCAGTGCGGGACGGTCCGACGAGCAATACTTC. It codes for CASSAGRSDEQYF.

In its sample, this clone was seen once. The V and J genes are TRBV5-1 and TRBJ2-1; the D gene is possibly TRBD1 (6 bases). V lost 4 bases and J 7 bases, leaving 15 bases between the germline ends. This CDR3 contains 14 residues. Germline V lookup: CDR1 SGHRS, CDR2 YFSETQ. The CDR3 DNA reads as TGCGCCAGCAGCGTTCAGGGGTTTGGAAATGAGCAGTTCTTC. Residues: CASSVQGFGNEQFF. The variable domain in full, with the rest retrieved from reference TRBV5-1 and TRBJ2-1, is KAGVTQTPRYLIKTRGQQVTLSCSPISGHRSVSWYQQTPGQGLQFLFEYFSETQRNKGNFPGRFSGRQFSNSRSEMNVSTLELGDSALYLCASSVQGFGNEQFFGPGTRLTVL.

This chain connects TRBV5-1 to TRBJ1-1, with D tentatively TRBD1 (5 bases). Germline values: CDR1 SGHRS, CDR2 YFSETQ. With 4 bases removed from V and 6 bases from J, the gap between germline ends came to 13 bases. The CDR3 totals 13 residues. The CDR3 sequence: CASSAAGTAEAFF. The CDR3 coding sequence is TGCGCCAGCAGCGCCGCCGGGACGGCTGAAGCTTTCTTT.

The chain employs TRBV5-3 and TRBJ2-4, with D perhaps assigned TRBD1 or TRBD2 (5 bases each). TRBV5-3 carries the ORF label, with uncertain function. The V gene lost 4 bases and the J gene lost 0 bases, with 17 bases spanning the gap. This CDR3 is built from 17 residues. CDR3 nucleotide sequence: TGTGCCAGAAGCCGACTGGGACGGTTTCTAGCCAAAAACATTCAGTACTTC. Protein: CARSRLGRFLAKNIQYF.

The chain has TRBV7-2 and TRBJ2-7; D might be TRBD1 (6 bases). Deletions cut 5 bases from V and 4 bases from J, with 12 bases between. This CDR3 has 13 residues. Per germline, CDR1 SGHTA and CDR2 FQGNSA. The CDR3: CASSPDRIYEQYF. The CDR3 DNA sequence: TGTGCCAGCAGCCCTGACAGGATTTACGAGCAGTACTTC.